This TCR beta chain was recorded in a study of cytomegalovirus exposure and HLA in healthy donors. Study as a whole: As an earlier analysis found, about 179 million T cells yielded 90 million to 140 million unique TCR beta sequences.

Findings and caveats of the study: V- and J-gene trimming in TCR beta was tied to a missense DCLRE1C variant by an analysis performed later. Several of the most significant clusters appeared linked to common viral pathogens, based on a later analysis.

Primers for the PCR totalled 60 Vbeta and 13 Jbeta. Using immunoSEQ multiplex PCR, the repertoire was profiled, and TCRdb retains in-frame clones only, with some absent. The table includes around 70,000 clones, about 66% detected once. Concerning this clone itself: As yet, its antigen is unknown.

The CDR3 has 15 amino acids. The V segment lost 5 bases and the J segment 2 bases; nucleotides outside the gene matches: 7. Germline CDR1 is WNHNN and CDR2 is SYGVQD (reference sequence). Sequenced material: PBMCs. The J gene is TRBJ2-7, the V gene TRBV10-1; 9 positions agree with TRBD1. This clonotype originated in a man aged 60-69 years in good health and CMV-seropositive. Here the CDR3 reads CASSPGTGLAYEQYF. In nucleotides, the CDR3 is TGCGCCAGCAGTCCAGGGACAGGGTTGGCCTACGAGCAGTACTTC.